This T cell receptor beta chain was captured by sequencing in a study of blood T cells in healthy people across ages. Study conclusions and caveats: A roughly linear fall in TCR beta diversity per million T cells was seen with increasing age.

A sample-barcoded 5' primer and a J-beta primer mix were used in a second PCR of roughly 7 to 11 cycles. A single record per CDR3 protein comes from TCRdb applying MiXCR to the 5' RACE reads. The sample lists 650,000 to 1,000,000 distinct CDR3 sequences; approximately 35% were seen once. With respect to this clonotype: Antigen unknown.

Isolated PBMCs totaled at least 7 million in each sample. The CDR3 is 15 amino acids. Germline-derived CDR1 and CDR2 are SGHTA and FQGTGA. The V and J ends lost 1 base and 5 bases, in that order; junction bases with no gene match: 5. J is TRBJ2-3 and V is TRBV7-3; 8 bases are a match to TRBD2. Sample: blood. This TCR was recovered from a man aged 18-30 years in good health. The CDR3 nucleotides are TGTGCCAGCAGCTTAATCGGGGGGGGCCGAGATACGCAGTATTTT. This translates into CASSLIGGGRDTQYF.